This T cell receptor beta chain was documented in a study of metastatic and nonmetastatic thyroid tumors. This clone was counted ten times or more. V lost 2 bases and J lost 4; bases outside the gene matches: 9. The CDR3 length is 18 residues. Germline V gene lookup returns CDR1 SGHAT and CDR2 FQNNGV. There were no patients who had received any treatment before thyroid surgery. From the PCR reads, TCRdb re-called clones with MiXCR. The sample lists 33,000 or so clones; approximately 7.4% were seen once. This TCR came from a female donor with papillary thyroid cancer or a benign thyroid nodule (not recorded which). Some clones in this sample may be carry-over from other donors' samples. This sequence joins TRBV11-2 and TRBJ2-5, with 14 bases that match TRBD2. The sample taken for sequencing was blood. DNA for the CDR3: TGTGCCAGCAGCTTAAAGGGGACTAGCGGGAGATCAGGAGAGACCCAGTACTTC. This encodes CASSLKGTSGRSGETQYF.